This TCR beta chain was sequenced for a study of spatial heterogeneity in lung cancer. Sample time point: sample taken at primary tumor resection. No cells were sorted before sequencing. The whole RNA sequenced was extracted from tumor, nontumor lung or frozen PBMC. The trim removed 1 base at V and 0 bases at J, leaving 5 bases unmatched. This CDR3 comprises 16 residues. The germline gives CDR1 GTSNPN, CDR2 SVGIG (reference sequence). TCRdb processed the 5' RACE reads anew with MiXCR; each CDR3 protein has one entry. The sample lists under 50,000 distinct CDR3 sequences, more than 4.5% occurring once. Overall study results and limits: TCRs found ubiquitously expanded in tumor appeared in blood more at resection than at follow-up.

This clonotype was counted many times. Antigen unknown. This sequence joins TRBV30 and TRBJ2-1, with 8 bases identical to TRBD2. The sequences come from PBMCs, collected at surgery. This sequence originates from a female donor with early-stage non-small cell lung cancer. The CDR3: CAWSGHRGGSYNEQFF. The CDR3 bases are TGTGCCTGGAGTGGCCACCGGGGGGGCTCCTACAATGAGCAGTTCTTC.